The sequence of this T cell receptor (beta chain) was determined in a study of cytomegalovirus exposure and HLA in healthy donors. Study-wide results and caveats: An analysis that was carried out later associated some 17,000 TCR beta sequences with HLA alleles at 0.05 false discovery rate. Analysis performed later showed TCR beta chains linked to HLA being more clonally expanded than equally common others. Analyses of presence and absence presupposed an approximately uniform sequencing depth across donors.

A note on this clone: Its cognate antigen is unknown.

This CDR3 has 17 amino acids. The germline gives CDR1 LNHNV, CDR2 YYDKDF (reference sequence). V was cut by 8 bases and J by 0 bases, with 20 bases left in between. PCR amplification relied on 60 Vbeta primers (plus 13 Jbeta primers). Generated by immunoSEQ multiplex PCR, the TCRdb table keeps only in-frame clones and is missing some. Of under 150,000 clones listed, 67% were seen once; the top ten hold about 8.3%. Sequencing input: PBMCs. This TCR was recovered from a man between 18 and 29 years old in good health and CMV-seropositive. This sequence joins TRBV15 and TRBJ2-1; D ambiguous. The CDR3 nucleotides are TGTGCCACCTCAGAGAGCCGACTCAAGAGCTCCTACAATGAGCAGTTCTTC. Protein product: CATSESRLKSSYNEQFF.